This T cell receptor beta chain emerged from a study of cytomegalovirus exposure and HLA in healthy donors. The donors formed part of the approximately 120-subject validation cohort, distinct from the roughly 670-subject first cohort. Method: immunoSEQ multiplex PCR; TCRdb's copy keeps in-frame clones and lacks some. The profile shows 100,000 to 150,000 clones, around nine tenths of them singletons. The CDR3 length is 13 residues. Germline V gene sequence: CDR1 MNHNY, CDR2 SVGAGI (reference sequence). Between the trimmed V and J ends, which lost 8 bases and 4 bases, there was a span of 12 bases. The chain couples TRBV6-6 to TRBJ1-5; D is ambiguous. The sample consisted of PBMCs. The receptor was derived from a man under 40 in good health and CMV-seronegative. CDR3 residues: CASSSTGNQPQHF. The CDR3 bases are TGTGCCAGCTCCTCGACGGGAAATCAGCCCCAGCATTTT.